The present T cell receptor beta chain was sequenced within a study of blood T cell repertoires in COVID-19. Study information: There were acute and convalescent COVID-19 samples, and they came from the United States, Italy and Spain. T cells, B-cell-depleted T cells, or PBMCs provided the cDNA or gDNA that served as material.

This CDR3 is built from 15 residues. Trimming cost V 3 bases and J 1 base; bases outside gene matches: 0. Germline V gives CDR1 SNHLY, CDR2 FYNNEI. In the source study's methods: By means of reference gene primer amplification, nucleated cell counts were estimated. The repertoire was sequenced with immunoSEQ multiplex PCR; TCRdb's copy has only in-frame clones and lacks some. The V and J calls and clone size are taken from that table; D and trimming were inferred from the DNA. The table shows about 150,000 clones, with roughly 83% occurring only once. V and J are TRBV2 and TRBJ1-6, with 7 bases that match TRBD1. The sequencing sample was made of peripheral blood. The TCR was taken from a woman aged 55-69 years with acute or convalescent COVID-19. The CDR3: CASSDRGSYNSPLHF. Written as DNA, the CDR3 is TGTGCCAGCAGTGACAGGGGGTCCTATAATTCACCCCTCCACTTT.